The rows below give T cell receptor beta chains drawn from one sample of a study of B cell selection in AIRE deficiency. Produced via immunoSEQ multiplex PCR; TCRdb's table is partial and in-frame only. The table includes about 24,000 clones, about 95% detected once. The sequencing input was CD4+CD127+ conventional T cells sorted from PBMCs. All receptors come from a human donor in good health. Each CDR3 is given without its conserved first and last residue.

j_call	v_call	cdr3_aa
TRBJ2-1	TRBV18	ASSPQSVFDEQF
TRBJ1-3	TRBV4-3	ASSVNAAKAGNTIY
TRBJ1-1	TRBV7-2	ASSLGDGVTTEAF
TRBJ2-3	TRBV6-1	ASSGGNTDTQY
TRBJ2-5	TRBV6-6	ASNGAPGAETQY
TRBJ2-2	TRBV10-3	AIRLTLVRSGELF
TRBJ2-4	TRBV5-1	ASSGGSGGAGNIQY
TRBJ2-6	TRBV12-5	ASGLQFSGANVLT
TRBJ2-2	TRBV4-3	ASSPRMGGDTGELF
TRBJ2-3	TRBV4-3	ASSQSNLDTQY
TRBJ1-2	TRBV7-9	ASRGRFSEGYT
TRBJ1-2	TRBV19	ASSMTGTTYGYT
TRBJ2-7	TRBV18	ASSPPGPYEQY
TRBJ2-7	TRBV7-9	ASSSHIGAEQY
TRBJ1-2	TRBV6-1	ASSSDRAYGYT
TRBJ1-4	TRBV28	AAASWPNEKLF
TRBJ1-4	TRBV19	ASRWQEKLF
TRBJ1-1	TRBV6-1	ASSDLANTEAF
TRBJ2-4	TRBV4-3	ASSHHRGVKNIQY
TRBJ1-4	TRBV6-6	ASSSLMGEGNEKLF
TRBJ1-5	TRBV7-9	ASSRGQGAWGNQPQH
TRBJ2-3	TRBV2	ASSDRTDTQY
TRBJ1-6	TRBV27	ASSRFEGRSSPLH
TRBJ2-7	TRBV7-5	ARSLDLGTTYEQY
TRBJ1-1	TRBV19	ASSIENTEAF